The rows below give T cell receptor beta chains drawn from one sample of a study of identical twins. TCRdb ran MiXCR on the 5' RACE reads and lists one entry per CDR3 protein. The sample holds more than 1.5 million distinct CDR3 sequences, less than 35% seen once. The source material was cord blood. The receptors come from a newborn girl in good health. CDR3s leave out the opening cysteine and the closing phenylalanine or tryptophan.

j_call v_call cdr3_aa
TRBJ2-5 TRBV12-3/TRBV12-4 ASSGGRVVQETQY
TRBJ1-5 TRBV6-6 ASSYGGQGQPQH
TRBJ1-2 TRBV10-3 AIRPGTDHGYT
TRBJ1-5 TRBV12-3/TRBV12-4 ASSFFGVNQPQH
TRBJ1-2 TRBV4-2 ASSQEGIGGYT
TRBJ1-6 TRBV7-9 ASSLATGTGTSPLH
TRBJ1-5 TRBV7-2 ASSSRQGNQPQH
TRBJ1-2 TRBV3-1 ASSQRVLTGRDGYT
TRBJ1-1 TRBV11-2 ASSPHYLSRTEVF
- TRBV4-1 ASSRLTLVSWDEQY
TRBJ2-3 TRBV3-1 ASSWGHRGADTQY
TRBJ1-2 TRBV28 ASSLAPRISYGYT
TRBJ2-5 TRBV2 ASSTSGSQETQY
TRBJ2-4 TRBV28 ASSLQGGQY
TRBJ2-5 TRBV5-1 ASSLVAGSHNEQY
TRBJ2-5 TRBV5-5 ASSLGNLGVETQY
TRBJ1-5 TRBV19 ASSKGGGNQPQH
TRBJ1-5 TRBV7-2 ASSLVFPSNQPQH
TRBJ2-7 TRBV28 ASSLLGSEEQY
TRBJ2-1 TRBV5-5 ASSYGRRNEQF
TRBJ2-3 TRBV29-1 SVGLAGGPLTDTQY
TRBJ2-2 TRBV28 ASSLMIGGVWGPLTGELF
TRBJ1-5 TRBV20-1 SAGQGETYSNRPQH
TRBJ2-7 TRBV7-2 ASSVSGASRREQY